Listed here are 9 T cell receptor beta chains from one sample, sequenced in a study of a mutant IDH1 vaccine in newly diagnosed glioma. Sample time point: week 23, last vaccination. Alongside topical imiquimod, each dose of vaccine comprised 300 ug of mutant IDH1 20-mer peptide. The repertoire was sequenced with immunoSEQ multiplex PCR; TCRdb's copy has only in-frame clones and lacks some. The data hold about 67,000 clones, with approximately 84% observed a single time. These receptors' antigens are unknown. This material consisted of PBMCs, taken from a glioma patient whose treatment included an IDH1 peptide vaccine. The receptor source for this set is a young man with glioma.

This rearrangement joins TRBV6-5 to TRBJ2-7, with 11 bases aligning to TRBD2. V dropped 5 bases and J dropped 7; count of bases not matched to a gene: 7. Germline lookup yields CDR1 MNHEY and CDR2 SVGAGI. CDR3 length: 14 amino acids. CDR3 in DNA: TGTGCCAGCAGTGCGACTAGCGGGGCTCGGGAGCAGTACTTC. It is translated as CASSATSGAREQYF.

The chain links TRBV5-5 to TRBJ1-6; 9 bases match TRBD1. V was clipped by 0 bases and J by 7 bases; unmatched bases: 5. Germline V gene lookup returns CDR1 SGHKS and CDR2 YYEKEE (reference sequence). This CDR3 is built from 16 residues. As DNA, the CDR3 is TGTGCCAGCAGCTTGGCGCGCGGGACAGGGAATTCACCCCTCCACTTT. It specifies CASSLARGTGNSPLHF.

The CDR3 spells CASSLSIGGANVLTF. DNA for the CDR3: TGTGCCAGCAGTTTATCGATTGGTGGGGCCAACGTCCTGACTTTC. The rearrangement links TRBV27 to TRBJ2-6; D is undetermined. The V gene lost 0 bases and the J gene lost 3 bases, with 6 bases spanning the gap. The CDR3 is 15 residues long. CDR1 is MNHEY and CDR2 is SMNVEV in the germline V gene (reference sequence).

The chain joins TRBV27 to TRBJ2-7, with unresolved D. CDR1 is MNHEY, CDR2 SMNVEV, per germline (reference sequence). CDR3 length: 14 residues. V lost 4 bases to trimming and J lost 2 bases, with 12 bases between them. CDR3 sequence reads: CASSSRLEAYEQYF. The DNA of the CDR3 is TGTGCCAGCAGTTCTCGGCTCGAAGCCTACGAGCAGTACTTC.

The chain employs TRBV28 and TRBJ2-7; possible D gene TRBD1, 5 bases. V was shortened by 5 bases and J by 1 base, with 15 bases between the two germline ends. Germline values: CDR1 MDHEN, CDR2 SYDVKM. CDR3 size: 15 residues. As DNA, the CDR3 is TGTGCCAGCAGTCCCGAAGGAAGGGGTTCCTACGAGCAGTACTTC. It yields the protein CASSPEGRGSYEQYF.

This chain links TRBV5-1 with TRBJ2-2; 8 bases align to TRBD2. The CDR3 length is 16 residues. Germline CDR1 and CDR2: SGHRS and YFSETQ. V lost 2 bases to trimming and J lost 3 bases; unmatched junction nucleotides: 6. The CDR3 sequence is CASSFEGLVYTGELFF. CDR3 nucleotide sequence: TGCGCCAGCAGCTTCGAGGGACTAGTTTACACCGGGGAGCTGTTTTTT.

The chain is built from TRBV7-9 and TRBJ2-5; D is undetermined. Looked up from germline, CDR1 is SEHNR and CDR2 is FQNEAQ (reference sequence). The CDR3 runs to 11 residues. V was cut by 4 bases and J by 5 bases, with 5 bases left in between. CDR3 protein: CASSSSETQYF. For the CDR3, the DNA is TGTGCCAGCAGCTCTAGTGAGACCCAGTACTTC.

V and J are TRBV6-5 and TRBJ1-1; TRBD1 might be the D (5 bases). Trimming took off 2 bases at V and 3 bases at J, with 13 bases between the two ends. Germline values: CDR1 MNHEY, CDR2 SVGAGI. The CDR3 spans 15 residues. The CDR3 here is CASSYEIRGDTEAFF. The CDR3, as DNA: TGTGCCAGCAGTTACGAAATTAGGGGTGACACTGAAGCTTTCTTT.

J is TRBJ2-7 and V is TRBV6-5; possible D gene TRBD2, 6 bases. The CDR3 sequence is 15 residues long. Per the germline V gene, CDR1 is MNHEY and CDR2 is SVGAGI. V lost 2 bases and J 7 bases, leaving 18 bases between the germline ends. In nucleotides, the CDR3 is TGTGCCAGCAGTTACAGGCAGGCCGCCGCGGGGGAGCAGTACTTC. Its protein is CASSYRQAAAGEQYF.